Following are 21 T cell receptor beta chains from one sample sequenced in a study of molecular identifiers for immune sequencing clone quantification. TCRdb reprocessed the PCR reads via MiXCR and lists one record per CDR3 protein. The sample lists hundreds of thousands of distinct CDR3 sequences, 15% to 20% occurring once. The sequenced sample consisted of naive CD8+ T cells from blood, with Jurkat cell RNA spiked in. Specified subset: FACS-sorted CD8+CD4-CCR7+CD45RA+ naive T cells. Source of these receptors: a human donor in good health. Some libraries in this study had Jurkat cell RNA spiked in.

This clonotype came up a few times. The chain uses TRBV28 and TRBJ1-2, with TRBD1 as a possible D gene (5 bases). Germline CDR1 reads MDHEN; CDR2 reads SYDVKM. V was pared by 5 bases and J by 5 bases, with 12 bases between. The CDR3 length is 13 residues. The CDR3, as DNA: TGTGCCAGCAGTGGGGCAGAAAGTTATGGCTACACCTTC. Protein: CASSGAESYGYTF.

This rearrangement joins TRBV20-1 to TRBJ2-7; the D gene is possibly TRBD2 (5 bases). This CDR3 has 16 residues. Trimming pared 3 bases from V and 2 bases from J, leaving 20 bases between. Germline V CDR1 and CDR2: DFQATT, SNEGSKA (reference sequence). The CDR3 nucleotides read TGCAGTGCTAGGGTGTTGTCGAGGACTGGCGCCTACGAGCAGTACTTC. Its translation: CSARVLSRTGAYEQYF.

This clonotype was found many times. The chain couples TRBV20-1 to TRBJ2-3; 9 positions agree with TRBD2. The length of the CDR3 is 16 residues. CDR1 DFQATT and CDR2 SNEGSKA come from the germline V gene (reference sequence). V lost 2 bases, J lost 3 bases, and 9 bases stayed unmatched. In DNA form, the CDR3 reads TGCAGTGCTAGACCTTCAACTAGCGGGCGGACAGATACGCAGTATTTT. Translated, it gives CSARPSTSGRTDTQYF.

In its sample, this clonotype was seen a few times. V usage is TRBV28 and J usage is TRBJ2-1; D might be TRBD1 or TRBD2, each matching 6 bases. Germline-derived CDR1 and CDR2 are MDHEN and SYDVKM. The CDR3 has 14 residues. V lost 1 base and J lost 9, with 13 bases in between. CDR3 DNA: TGTGCCAGCAGTTTATCCGGGGGCGGGGTTGAGCAGTTCTTC. Translation: CASSLSGGGVEQFF. The full variable domain, with the rest looked up from reference TRBV28 and TRBJ2-1, is DVKVTQSSRYLVKRTGEKVFLECVQDMDHENMFWYRQDPGLGLRLIYFSYDVKMKEKGDIPEGYSVSREKKERFSLILESASTNQTSMYLCASSLSGGGVEQFFGPGTRLTVL.

At least ten counts were recorded for this clonotype. The V gene is TRBV7-9, the J gene TRBJ1-1; 7 bases are a match to TRBD1. Trimming took 4 bases from V and 2 from J; bases not matched to a gene: 7. This CDR3 contains 15 residues. Germline V CDR1 and CDR2: SEHNR, FQNEAQ (reference sequence). CDR3 sequence (DNA): TGTGCCAGCAGCTCGCCCGGGACAGCTAACACTGAAGCTTTCTTT. This translates into CASSSPGTANTEAFF.

This clonotype was seen more than once but under ten times. The chain joins TRBV27 to TRBJ2-7; 12 bases are shared with TRBD1. The germline V gene has CDR1 MNHEY and CDR2 SMNVEV (reference sequence). This CDR3 is 14 amino acids long. V dropped 5 bases and J dropped 6; count of bases not matched to a gene: 5. The CDR3 here is CASSLGTGGVEQYF. CDR3 nucleotides: TGTGCCAGCAGTCTCGGGACAGGGGGCGTCGAGCAGTACTTC.

In this sample, this clonotype turned up many times. The gene calls are TRBV7-9 and TRBJ1-6, with 7 bases identical to TRBD1. J lost 3 bases, V lost 4 bases, and 3 bases had no gene match. CDR1 and CDR2 (germline): SEHNR, FQNEAQ (reference sequence). The CDR3 extends over 15 amino acids. The CDR3 nucleotides read TGTGCCAGCAGCTCACGGACAGGCTATAATTCACCCCTCCACTTT. Residues: CASSSRTGYNSPLHF.

The sample holds many counts of this clonotype. V is TRBV7-9 and J is TRBJ2-7; 7 positions match TRBD1. The germline V gene encodes CDR1 SEHNR and CDR2 FQNEAQ (reference sequence). This CDR3 contains 17 residues. V shed 4 bases, J shed 1 base, and the junction held 13 bases outside the gene matches. CDR3 sequence (DNA): TGTGCCAGCAGCTCCCGAGCTGGGACAGTCGATTCCTACGAGCAGTACTTC. Amino acids: CASSSRAGTVDSYEQYF.

Comments on this clonotype: A clone one base away is much larger, so this may be a read error. The J gene is TRBJ2-1, the V gene TRBV13, with TRBD1 as a possible D gene (6 bases). Germline assignment: CDR1 PRHDT and CDR2 FYEKMQ (reference sequence). Trimming removed 5 bases from V and 5 bases from J, with 13 bases in between. The CDR3 has 14 residues. DNA of the CDR3: TGTGCCAGCAGCGTCGGAGGACAGCACAATGAGCAGTTCTTC. It encodes CASSVGGQHNEQFF.

The gene calls are TRBV13 and TRBJ2-1; D is uncertain. This CDR3 spans 12 amino acids. The V gene's germline CDR1 is PRHDT and CDR2 FYEKMQ (reference sequence). Trimming removed 1 base at V and 13 bases at J, with 11 bases between. The CDR3 bases are TGTGCCAGCAGCTTAGCCGGCCGAACCCAGTTCTTC. It codes for CASSLAGRTQFF.

This clonotype was seen many times. The CDR3 sequence is CASTLGGPFTDTQYF. For the CDR3, the DNA is TGTGCCAGCACCTTAGGTGGCCCTTTCACAGATACGCAGTATTTT. V and J are TRBV12-3 or TRBV12-4 and TRBJ2-3, with no clear D. The CDR3 has 15 residues. Trimming cost V 7 bases and J 2 bases, with 16 bases left between them.

In its sample, this clonotype was seen many times. V usage is TRBV30 and J usage is TRBJ2-1; 7 bases fit TRBD2. The CDR3 has 13 amino acids. Germline values: CDR1 GTSNPN, CDR2 SVGIG (reference sequence). V shed 4 bases and J 3 bases; nucleotides not matched to a gene: 3. The CDR3 nucleotides are TGTGCCTGGACTAGCGGAAACTACAATGAGCAGTTCTTC. Translating it yields CAWTSGNYNEQFF.

This clonotype was counted at least ten times. This sequence joins TRBV4-1 and TRBJ2-3; 15 bases match TRBD2. This CDR3 region has 18 residues. Losses at the gene ends were 3 bases for V and 3 bases for J; bases not matched to a gene: 7. CDR1 and CDR2 from the germline V gene are MGHRA and YSYEKL. The CDR3 sequence: CASSQVQGLAGGTDTQYF. In nucleotides, the CDR3 is TGCGCCAGCAGCCAGGTGCAGGGACTAGCGGGGGGTACAGATACGCAGTATTTT.

The rearrangement joins TRBV21-1 to TRBJ1-1; the table's TRBD1 call for D was not verified on the DNA. TRBV21-1 is recorded as a pseudogene. CDR3 length: 12 residues. For the CDR3, the DNA is TGTGCCAGCAGCTTTCGACCCGGGGGGGCTTTCTTT. Protein: CASSFRPGGAFF.

The table lists this clonotype with a few counts. A read error may be the cause here, since a much bigger clone is one base away. The V and J genes are TRBV7-6 and TRBJ1-5; D gene ambiguous. The CDR3 is 15 residues long. Per the germline V gene, CDR1 is SGHVS and CDR2 is FNYEAQ. The CDR3 DNA is TGTGTCAGCAGCTTAGCGCCTGATGGCAATCAGCCCCAGCATTTT. It yields the protein CVSSLAPDGNQPQHF.

The J gene is TRBJ2-3, the V gene TRBV7-9; possibly TRBD1 for D (5 bases). CDR3 size: 16 residues. V lost 6 bases and J 2 bases, leaving 18 bases between the germline ends. CDR1 is SEHNR and CDR2 is FQNEAQ in the germline V gene (reference sequence). CDR3 bases: TGTGCCAGCAGGCTCGAGTACTCAGGGAACACAGATACGCAGTATTTT. Encoded protein: CASRLEYSGNTDTQYF.

Note on this clonotype: A clone one base away is much larger, so this may be a read error. The rearrangement joins TRBV20-1 to TRBJ1-6; possibly TRBD1 for D (5 bases). This CDR3 region has 13 residues. The V and J ends lost 5 bases and 5 bases respectively, with 10 bases between them. The V gene's germline CDR1 is DFQATT and CDR2 SNEGSKA (reference sequence). The CDR3 spells CSAPGAHNSPLHF. The CDR3 nucleotides are TGCAGTGCTCCCGGGGCCCATAATTCACCCCTCCACTTT.

A remark on this clonotype: This CDR3 is missing its conserved last phenylalanine or tryptophan, likely due to a read error. J is TRBJ2-7 and V is TRBV27, with no clear D. V shed 2 bases and J shed 6 bases, with 11 bases lying between them. This CDR3 contains 13 residues. CDR1 and CDR2 (germline): MNHEY, SMNVEV (reference sequence). The chain's CDR3 is CASSLGSACEQYL. The CDR3 nucleotides are TGTGCCAGCAGTTTAGGGTCGGCCTGCGAGCAGTACCTC.

The genes are TRBV7-9 and TRBJ2-7, with 9 bases matching TRBD2. The CDR3 is 14 amino acids. Germline CDR1 and CDR2: SEHNR and FQNEAQ (reference sequence). The V gene end was trimmed by 3 bases and the J gene end by 4 bases; junction bases not matched to a gene: 4. The CDR3 DNA sequence: TGTGCCAGCAGCTTTAGCGGGGGTAGGTACGAGCAGTACTTC. Encoded protein: CASSFSGGRYEQYF.

This clonotype has a count of ten or more. The V call is TRBV13, the J call TRBJ2-3, with D perhaps matching TRBD1 or TRBD2 (6 bases each). V was pared by 4 bases and J by 4 bases, with 15 bases between. The germline V gene has CDR1 PRHDT and CDR2 FYEKMQ (reference sequence). There are 15 residues in the CDR3. The CDR3 here is CASSWGAATSDTQYF. In nucleotides, the CDR3 is TGTGCCAGCAGCTGGGGGGCCGCTACCTCAGATACGCAGTATTTT. Complete variable domain (other parts from reference TRBV13 and TRBJ2-3): AAGVIQSPRHLIKEKRETATLKCYPIPRHDTVYWYQQGPGQDPQFLISFYEKMQSDKGSIPDRFSAQQFSDYHSELNMSSLELGDSALYFCASSWGAATSDTQYFGPGTRLTVL.

Comment on this clonotype: A read error may be the cause here, since a much bigger clone is one base away. V is TRBV27 and J is TRBJ1-6; D is ambiguous. The germline V gene has CDR1 MNHEY and CDR2 SMNVEV (reference sequence). This CDR3 region has 12 residues. The CDR3 nucleotides are TGTGCCAGCAGTTTAAACGATTCACCCCTCCGCTTT. Protein product: CASSLNDSPLRF.